A single sample gave rise to the 15 T cell receptor beta chains below, sequenced in a study of blood T cell repertoires in COVID-19. Clones were read by immunoSEQ multiplex PCR, and TCRdb kept only the in-frame ones, dropping some. The table has approximately 150,000 clones, approximately 84% seen once. The sequenced sample was peripheral blood. The receptors originated from a woman of 80 years or more with acute or convalescent COVID-19.

This clone was seen at least ten times. The chain recombines TRBV2 with TRBJ1-6, with a tentative D call TRBD1 (6 bases). The germline V gene has CDR1 SNHLY and CDR2 FYNNEI. Trimming stripped 5 bases from V and 8 bases from J, with 13 bases between. This CDR3 spans 14 amino acids. The CDR3 nucleotides are TGTGCCAGCAGTCTCCAGGGGTTGGATTCACCCCTCCACTTT. This sequence encodes CASSLQGLDSPLHF. Full variable domain (missing parts from reference TRBV2 and TRBJ1-6): EPEVTQTPSHQVTQMGQEVILRCVPISNHLYFYWYRQILGQKVEFLVSFYNNEISEKSEIFDDQFSVERPDGSNFTLKIRSTKLEDSAMYFCASSLQGLDSPLHFGNGTRLTVT.

The chain joins TRBV7-2 to TRBJ2-5; D might be TRBD2 (6 bases). Germline CDR1 SGHTA, CDR2 FQGNSA. V gave up 1 base and J gave up 4 bases, with 7 bases separating them. This CDR3 comprises 13 residues. CDR3 nucleotide sequence: TGTGCCAGCAGCTTAGTGGGAGGAGAGACCCAGTACTTC. Its translation: CASSLVGGETQYF.

V gene TRBV6-5 combines with J gene TRBJ2-7; D is undetermined. The CDR3 contains 14 residues. Germline V CDR1 and CDR2: MNHEY, SVGAGI. V was cut by 6 bases and J by 2 bases, with 14 bases left in between. As DNA, the CDR3 is TGTGCCAGCAGACCACCAACTCCCCCCTACGAGCAGTACTTC. It yields the protein CASRPPTPPYEQYF.

This chain uses TRBV29-1 with TRBJ2-5, with TRBD2 matching over 7 bases. Germline loops: CDR1 SQVTM, CDR2 ANQGSEA. Unmatched junction bases numbered 9, after V lost 4 bases and J lost 1 base. The CDR3 extends over 15 amino acids. CDR3: CSVGNPGGAQETQYF. CDR3 nucleotide sequence: TGCAGCGTTGGAAATCCGGGAGGCGCCCAAGAGACCCAGTACTTC.

The gene calls are TRBV5-1 and TRBJ1-1, with 7 bases that match TRBD1. Trimming took 4 bases from V and 1 from J; bases not matched to a gene: 4. CDR3 length: 14 amino acids. The V gene's germline CDR1 is SGHRS and CDR2 YFSETQ. CDR3 region: CASSLRTGNTEAFF. The CDR3, as DNA: TGCGCCAGCAGCCTAAGGACAGGGAACACTGAAGCTTTCTTT.

The chain has TRBV11-2 and TRBJ2-5; 7 bases are shared with TRBD2. The CDR3 runs to 14 residues. The J segment lost 5 bases and the V segment lost 2 bases, leaving 5 bases of the junction unmatched. Germline V gene data show CDR1 as SGHAT and CDR2 as FQNNGV. CDR3 DNA: TGTGCCAGCAGCTTAAACGCGGGAGTGGAGACCCAGTACTTC. It translates to CASSLNAGVETQYF.

V gene TRBV6-6 combines with J gene TRBJ2-7, with 7 bases fitting TRBD2. V trimming: 6 bases; J trimming: 6 bases; junction bases outside the gene matches: 8. Per the germline V gene, CDR1 is MNHNY and CDR2 is SVGAGI (reference sequence). The CDR3 consists of 13 residues. CDR3: CASRGEGYSEQYF. CDR3 DNA: TGTGCCAGCAGGGGGGAGGGGTATAGCGAGCAGTACTTC.

The rearrangement uses TRBV3-1 (or the pseudogene TRBV3-2) and TRBJ1-2, with D maybe TRBD1 (5 bases). This CDR3 is 16 amino acids long. CDR1 is LGHDT, CDR2 YNNKEL, per germline (reference sequence). Trimming cost V 3 bases and J 4 bases, with 18 bases left between them. CDR3 in DNA: TGTGCCAGCAGCCACCCCCGGGGGAGGCGTTGCTATGGCTACACCTTC. It is translated as CASSHPRGRRCYGYTF.

V and J are TRBV10-3 and TRBJ1-1; D is possibly TRBD1 (6 bases). Germline values: CDR1 ENHRY, CDR2 SYGVKD. The CDR3 spans 17 residues. Trimming cost V 3 bases and J 1 base, with 18 bases left between them. Here the CDR3 reads CAISDIWTEGKNTEAFF. CDR3 coding DNA: TGTGCCATCAGTGATATTTGGACAGAAGGGAAGAACACTGAAGCTTTCTTT.

V usage is TRBV25-1 and J usage is TRBJ2-7; a possible D gene is TRBD1 (6 bases). This CDR3 is 14 amino acids long. The germline V and J ends were trimmed by 4 bases and 3 bases, with 13 bases remaining between them. In germline, CDR1 is MGHDK, CDR2 SYGVNS. As DNA, the CDR3 is TGTGCCAGCAGTGCCCCAGGGGTCGGCTACGAGCAGTACTTC. The encoded protein is CASSAPGVGYEQYF.

To note about this clone: The sample carries other DNA sequences with the same CDR3. CDR3 loop: CASSSVEKLFF. As DNA, the CDR3 is TGTGCCAGCAGTTCGGTGGAAAAACTGTTTTTT. V gene TRBV12-3 or TRBV12-4 combines with J gene TRBJ1-4; D ambiguous. The CDR3 loop spans 11 amino acids. Between the trimmed V and J ends, which lost 4 bases and 8 bases, there was a span of 5 bases.

The V call is TRBV12-3 or TRBV12-4, the J call TRBJ2-1, with D perhaps matching TRBD2 (5 bases). This CDR3 is 12 amino acids long. The V and J ends lost 2 bases and 9 bases respectively, with 8 bases between them. The CDR3 nucleotides are TGTGCCAGCAGTTTAACCGGGATTGAGCAGTTCTTC. It is translated as CASSLTGIEQFF.

The gene calls are TRBV3-1 (or the pseudogene TRBV3-2) and TRBJ1-2; no clear D gene. Trimming pared 5 bases from V and 1 base from J, leaving 8 bases between. This CDR3 is built from 13 residues. The germline gives CDR1 LGHDT, CDR2 YNNKEL (reference sequence). The CDR3, as DNA: TGTGCCAGCAGCACACAAGTTAACTATGGCTACACCTTC. As protein: CASSTQVNYGYTF.

This sequence joins TRBV5-4 and TRBJ1-1, with TRBD1 identical over 9 bases. From germline, CDR1 is SGHNT and CDR2 YYREEE (reference sequence). V shed 1 base and J 7 bases; nucleotides not matched to a gene: 5. The CDR3 has 14 residues. The CDR3: CASSLYRGRGEAFF. CDR3 bases: TGTGCCAGCAGCTTGTACAGGGGGCGCGGTGAAGCTTTCTTT.

The chain is built from TRBV19 and TRBJ1-5, with D maybe TRBD1 (5 bases). Germline V lookup: CDR1 LNHDA, CDR2 SQIVND (reference sequence). V was shortened by 1 base and J by 4 bases, with 11 bases between the two germline ends. The CDR3 has 15 amino acids. CDR3 protein: CASSIVQVPNQPQHF. CDR3 DNA: TGTGCCAGTAGTATAGTACAGGTTCCGAATCAGCCCCAGCATTTT. The complete variable domain, with remaining parts taken from reference TRBV19 and TRBJ1-5, reads DGGITQSPKYLFRKEGQNVTLSCEQNLNHDAMYWYRQDPGQGLRLIYYSQIVNDFQKGDIAEGYSVSREKKESFPLTVTSAQKNPTAFYLCASSIVQVPNQPQHFGDGTRLSIL.